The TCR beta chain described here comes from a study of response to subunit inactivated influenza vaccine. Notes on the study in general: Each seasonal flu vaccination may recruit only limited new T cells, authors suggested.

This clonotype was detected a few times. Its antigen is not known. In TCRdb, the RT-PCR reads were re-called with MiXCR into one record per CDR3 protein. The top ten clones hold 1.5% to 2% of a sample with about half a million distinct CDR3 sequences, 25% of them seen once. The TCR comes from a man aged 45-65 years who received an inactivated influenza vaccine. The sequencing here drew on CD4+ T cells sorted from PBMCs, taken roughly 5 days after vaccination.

The CDR3 sequence is CASRGGAIGHTEAFF. For the CDR3, the DNA is TGTGCCAGCAGGGGGGGGGCCATCGGACACACTGAAGCTTTCTTT. V is TRBV27 and J is TRBJ1-1, with D tentatively TRBD1 (6 bases). The length of the CDR3 is 15 residues. Trimming removed 6 bases at V and 3 bases at J, with 17 bases between. From germline, CDR1 is MNHEY and CDR2 SMNVEV (reference sequence).